The present T cell receptor (beta chain) was sequenced within a study of blood T cell repertoires in COVID-19. Study overall: Acute and convalescent COVID-19 samples came from the United States, Italy and Spain. PBMCs, B-cell-depleted T cells, or T cells were the source of the cDNA or gDNA that made up the material.

In the original processing: Estimation of nucleated cell counts relied on the amplification of reference gene primers. Using immunoSEQ multiplex PCR, the repertoire was profiled, and TCRdb retains in-frame clones only, with some absent. V and J calls plus clone size are reproduced from that table; the DNA served to infer D and trimming. The table shows 150,000 or so clones, with 65% to 90% occurring only once. CDR1 SGHRS and CDR2 YFSETQ come from the germline V gene. V was cut by 5 bases and J by 4 bases, with 15 bases left in between. The CDR3 runs to 14 residues. This TCR came from a woman aged 45-59 years in a cohort sampled during active or convalescent COVID-19. Sequencing was performed on peripheral blood. The chain joins TRBV5-1 to TRBJ1-1; D is possibly TRBD1 (6 bases). CDR3 coding DNA: TGCGCCAGCAGTACCGACAGGCTGTCCACTGAAGCTTTCTTT. Residues: CASSTDRLSTEAFF.